This T cell receptor beta chain is from a study of beta chain features in type 1 diabetes. General observations from the study: For patients, the naive, central memory and Treg TCRB repertoires appeared more alike than for healthy donors.

Turning to this clone: The antigen is undetermined.

Donors contributed one heparinised blood draw apiece, averaging roughly 100 mL. Germline CDR1 is SEHNR and CDR2 is FQNEAQ (reference sequence). V trimming: 6 bases; J trimming: 5 bases; junction bases outside the gene matches: 20. This CDR3 contains 18 residues. The authors reverse transcribed all of the isolated RNA, so sequencing captured expressed TCRB transcripts. Libraries were prepared by immunoSEQ multiplex PCR; TCRdb keeps only in-frame clonotypes and omits some of them. The data contain over 350,000 clones, over 13% of them seen just once; the ten biggest clones take up approximately 0.019%.

The rearrangement uses TRBV7-9 and TRBJ2-7; TRBD1 aligns across 9 bases. This clonotype was obtained from a woman under 30 in good health. Sequences were obtained from naive CD4+ T cells from blood. CDR3 coding DNA: TGTGCCAGCAGACTTAATGTCCCGGGACAGGGTACATTCCACGAGCAGTACTTC. Its translation: CASRLNVPGQGTFHEQYF.